This TCR beta chain comes out of a study of blood T cells in healthy people across ages. This CDR3 contains 18 residues. Germline V gives CDR1 DFQATT, CDR2 SNEGSKA (reference sequence). V dropped 6 bases and J dropped 0; count of bases not matched to a gene: 15. Study observations and caveats: Unsorted PBMCs ruled out conclusive naive versus antigen-experienced comparison. Strongly correlated with naive T cell percentage was TCR beta diversity.

This clonotype appeared a few times. Antigen specificity is unknown. Donation came from healthy Caucasian individuals in Russia who were aged about 6 to 100. For the second PCR, which ran for 7 to 11 cycles, a sample-barcoded 5' primer and a J-beta primer mix were used. From the 5' RACE reads, TCRdb called clonotypes with MiXCR, one entry per CDR3 protein. The repertoire holds about a million distinct CDR3 sequences, with 30% to 40% as singletons. The TCR originated in a young man in good health. The chain couples TRBV20-1 to TRBJ2-1; 9 nucleotides align to TRBD2. The sample was blood. The CDR3, as DNA: TGCAGTGCCCACCTACCGGGACTAGCCAGGAGCTCCTACAATGAGCAGTTCTTC. Protein product: CSAHLPGLARSSYNEQFF.